Below, one T cell receptor beta chain is given with its context. The source of the sample is a study of shared clonotypes between healthy human individuals. V dropped 4 bases and J dropped 4 bases, with 13 bases sitting between them. CDR3 size: 14 residues. Germline CDR1 SGHAT, CDR2 FQNNGV. Libraries were prepared by immunoSEQ multiplex PCR; TCRdb keeps only in-frame clonotypes and omits some of them. The sample lists 650,000 to 800,000 clones, around 92% occurring once. Positively selected for CCR7, the CD45RO-negative cells used as naive CD8 cells excluded terminally differentiated effector memory CD45RA+ cells.

This chain uses TRBV11-2 with TRBJ1-2; D remains ambiguous. The receptor's source is a man aged 30 to 45 in good health. The sequenced sample was naive CD8+ T cells sorted from blood. Written as DNA, the CDR3 is TGTGCCAGCAGCTCGTTAAGGCAGCTCTATGGCTACACCTTC. This codes for CASSSLRQLYGYTF.